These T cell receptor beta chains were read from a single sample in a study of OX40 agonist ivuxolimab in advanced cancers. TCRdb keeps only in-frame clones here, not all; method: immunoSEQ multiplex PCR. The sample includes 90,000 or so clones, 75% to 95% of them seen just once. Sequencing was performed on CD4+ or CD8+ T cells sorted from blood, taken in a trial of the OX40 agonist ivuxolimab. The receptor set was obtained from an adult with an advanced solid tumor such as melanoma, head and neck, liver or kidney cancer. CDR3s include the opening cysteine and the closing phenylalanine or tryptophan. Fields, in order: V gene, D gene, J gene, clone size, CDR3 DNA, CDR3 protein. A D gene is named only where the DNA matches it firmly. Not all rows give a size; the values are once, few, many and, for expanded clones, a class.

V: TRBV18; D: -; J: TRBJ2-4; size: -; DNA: TGTGCCAGCTCACCGCGGGGGCAGGGTGGGAACATTCAGTACTTC; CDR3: CASSPRGQGGNIQYF
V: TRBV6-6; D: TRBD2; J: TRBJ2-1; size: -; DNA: TGTGCCAGCAGCCACCCCCGAGCGGGAGGGTACAATGAGCAGTTCTTC; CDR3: CASSHPRAGGYNEQFF
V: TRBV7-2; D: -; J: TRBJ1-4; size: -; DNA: TGTGCCAGCAGCTTAATGGGGCAGGAGGGCGAAAAACTGTTTTTT; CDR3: CASSLMGQEGEKLFF
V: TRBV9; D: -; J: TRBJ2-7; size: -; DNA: TGTGCCAGCAGCCAGGGTTTGGAGGTCTACGAGCAGTACTTC; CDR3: CASSQGLEVYEQYF
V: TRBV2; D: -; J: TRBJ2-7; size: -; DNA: TGTGCCAGCAGGGAAGCCTACGAGCAGTACTTC; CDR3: CASREAYEQYF
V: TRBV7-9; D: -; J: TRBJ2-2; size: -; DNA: TGTGCCAGCAGCTCTTCTCCTGTGAACACCGGGGAGCTGTTTTTT; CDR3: CASSSSPVNTGELFF
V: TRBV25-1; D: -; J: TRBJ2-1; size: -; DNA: TGTGCCAGCAGTGCATCGACCCTTGGGTCCTACAATGAGCAGTTCTTC; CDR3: CASSASTLGSYNEQFF
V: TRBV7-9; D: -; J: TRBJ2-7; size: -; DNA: TGTGCCAGCAGCTTGACAACGGTGGGAGAGCAGTACTTC; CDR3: CASSLTTVGEQYF
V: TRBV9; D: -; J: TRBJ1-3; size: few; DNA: TGTGCCAGCAGCGCAACCGGGACAACCAGCTCTGGAAACACCATATATTTT; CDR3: CASSATGTTSSGNTIYF
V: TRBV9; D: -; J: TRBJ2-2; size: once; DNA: TGTGCCAGCAGCCCACTCCCGGAAGGGAACACCGGGGAGCTGTTTTTT; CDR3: CASSPLPEGNTGELFF
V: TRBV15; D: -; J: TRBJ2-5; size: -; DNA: TGTGCCACCAGCAGAGATCCGGGAAGGGGTGTGAAGGAGACCCAGTACTTC; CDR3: CATSRDPGRGVKETQYF
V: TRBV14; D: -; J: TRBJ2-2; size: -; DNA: TGTGCCAGCAGCCAAGCCCTAAGGGGTTCCGGGGAGCTGTTTTTT; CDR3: CASSQALRGSGELFF
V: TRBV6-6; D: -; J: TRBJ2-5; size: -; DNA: TGTGCCAGCAGTTACGAGAGGCAAGAGACCCAGTACTTC; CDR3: CASSYERQETQYF
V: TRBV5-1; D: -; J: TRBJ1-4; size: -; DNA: TGCGCCAGCAGCTTGTATTTTGGGGGAGAAAAACTGTTTTTT; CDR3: CASSLYFGGEKLFF
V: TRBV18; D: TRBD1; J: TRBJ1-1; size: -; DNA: TGTGCCAGCTCACCAAGGACAGGCGATATGCCTTTCTTT; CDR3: CASSPRTGDMPFF
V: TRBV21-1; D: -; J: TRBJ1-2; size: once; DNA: TGTGCCAGCGGCAGTAGGCAGCCAGCTAACTATGGCTACACCTTC; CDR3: CASGSRQPANYGYTF
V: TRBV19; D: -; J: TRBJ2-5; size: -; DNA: TGTGCCAGTACCCAATCGGGGTGGGAGACCCAGTACTTC; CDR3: CASTQSGWETQYF
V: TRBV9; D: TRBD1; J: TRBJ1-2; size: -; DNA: TGTGCCAGCAGCGTAGACGGACAGGGGGTCGTTGGCTACACCTTC; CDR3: CASSVDGQGVVGYTF
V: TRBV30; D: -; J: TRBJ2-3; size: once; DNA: TGTGCCTGGAGTGTAGAACCCAGAGATACGCAGTATTTT; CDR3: CAWSVEPRDTQYF
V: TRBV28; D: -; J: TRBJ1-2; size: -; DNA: TGTGCCAGCAGTTCCGACCCGGTCCATGGCTACACCTTC; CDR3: CASSSDPVHGYTF
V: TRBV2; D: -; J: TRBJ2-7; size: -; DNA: TGTGCCAGCAGTGAAGCGGTTTCTCGGGTTAGGTACGAGCAGTACTTC; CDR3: CASSEAVSRVRYEQYF
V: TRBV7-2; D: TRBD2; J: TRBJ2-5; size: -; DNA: TGTGCCAGCAGCTTATATGGACTAGCGGGGAAGGAGACCCAGTACTTC; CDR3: CASSLYGLAGKETQYF
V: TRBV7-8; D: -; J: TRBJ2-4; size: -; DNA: TGTGCCAGCAGCCTCGCTCGGGCCGGGAAGTTTTTCGAAAACATTCAGTACTTC; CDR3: CASSLARAGKFFENIQYF
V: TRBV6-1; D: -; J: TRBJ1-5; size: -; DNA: TGTGCCAGCAGTGAAGCGCTCTACTGGCAGCACAATCAGCCCCAGCATTTT; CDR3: CASSEALYWQHNQPQHF
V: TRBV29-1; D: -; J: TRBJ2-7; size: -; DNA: TGCAGCGTGGCCGGACAGTCCAGCTCCTACGAGCAGTACTTC; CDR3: CSVAGQSSSYEQYF
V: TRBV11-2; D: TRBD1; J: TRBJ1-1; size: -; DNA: TGTGCCAGCAGCTTCGCGGGACAGGTGAACACTGAAGCTTTCTTT; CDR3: CASSFAGQVNTEAFF
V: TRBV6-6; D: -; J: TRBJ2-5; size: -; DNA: TGTGCCAGCAGGGGATGGGGGAGGGAGACCCAGTACTTC; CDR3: CASRGWGRETQYF
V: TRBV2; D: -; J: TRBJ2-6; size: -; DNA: TGTGCCAGCCCAAGGGGTGGGGCCAACGTCCTGACTTTC; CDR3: CASPRGGANVLTF